Presented here are 15 T cell receptor beta chains from one specimen sequenced in a study of cytomegalovirus exposure and HLA in healthy donors. Researchers ran the PCR with 60 Vbeta and 13 Jbeta primers. Assay: immunoSEQ multiplex PCR; the TCRdb copy retains only in-frame clones and omits some. The sample gives some 170,000 clones, around 81% of which show up once; approximately 5% is in the top ten. Sequencing was carried out using PBMCs. These receptors originate from a woman aged 18-35 years in good health and CMV-seropositive.

V and J are TRBV7-9 and TRBJ2-5; D may be TRBD2 (6 bases). V lost 5 bases and J 5 bases, leaving 21 bases between the germline ends. Germline V gene sequence: CDR1 SEHNR, CDR2 FQNEAQ (reference sequence). This CDR3 has 16 amino acids. CDR3 region: CASSQNRLVLTETQYF. CDR3 DNA sequence: TGTGCCAGCAGCCAAAATAGACTAGTGCTCACCGAGACCCAGTACTTC. Based on the CDR3 plus reference TRBV7-9 and TRBJ2-5, the full variable domain is DTGVSQNPRHKITKRGQNVTFRCDPISEHNRLYWYRQTLGQGPEFLTYFQNEAQLEKSRLLSDRFSAERPKGSFSTLEIQRTEQGDSAMYLCASSQNRLVLTETQYFGPGTRLLVL.

The chain joins TRBV10-3 to TRBJ2-3; 7 bases map to TRBD2. The germline CDR1 and CDR2 sequences are ENHRY and SYGVKD. This CDR3 comprises 14 residues. Unmatched junction bases numbered 3, after V lost 4 bases and J lost 2 bases. The CDR3, as DNA: TGTGCCATCAGTGTCGGGGGGAACACAGATACGCAGTATTTT. Translation gives CAISVGGNTDTQYF.

This chain connects TRBV28 to TRBJ2-2; 9 nucleotides agree with TRBD2. The germline gives CDR1 MDHEN, CDR2 SYDVKM. The V and J ends lost 11 bases and 4 bases, in that order; junction bases with no gene match: 11. This CDR3 has 15 residues. The CDR3 loop reads CASHLSAGGTGELFF. The CDR3 coding sequence is TGTGCCTCCCACCTCTCAGCGGGGGGCACCGGGGAGCTGTTTTTT.

This CDR3 reads CASSGTGYSNQPQHF. DNA for the CDR3: TGTGCCAGCAGTGGGACAGGGTATAGCAATCAGCCCCAGCATTTT. V is TRBV2 and J is TRBJ1-5, with 8 bases lining up with TRBD1. Germline-derived CDR1 and CDR2 are SNHLY and FYNNEI. The CDR3 is 15 residues long. Unmatched junction bases numbered 2, after V lost 4 bases and J lost 0 bases.

The rearrangement links TRBV15 to TRBJ1-1; possibly TRBD1 for D (5 bases). Germline loops: CDR1 LNHNV, CDR2 YYDKDF (reference sequence). V lost 4 bases and J 3 bases, leaving 24 bases between the germline ends. The CDR3 length is 18 residues. CDR3 sequence: CATSTLTWVSGKDTEAFF. DNA for the CDR3: TGTGCCACCAGCACCCTGACCTGGGTTTCAGGGAAGGACACTGAAGCTTTCTTT.

This chain joins TRBV15 and TRBJ1-6; D is unresolved. V lost 1 base and J 0 bases, leaving 13 bases between the germline ends. This CDR3 is 18 amino acids long. The germline gives CDR1 LNHNV, CDR2 YYDKDF (reference sequence). The CDR3 DNA reads TGTGCCACCAGCAGAGCAACCTCAGAGGTCTCCTATAATTCACCCCTCCACTTT. Amino acid sequence: CATSRATSEVSYNSPLHF.

The count of this clone is one. The J gene is TRBJ2-3, the V gene TRBV5-1; 12 nucleotides line up with TRBD2. Germline V gene data show CDR1 as SGHRS and CDR2 as YFSETQ. This CDR3 spans 16 amino acids. With V trimmed by 4 bases and J by 6 bases, 9 bases remained unmatched. CDR3 in amino acids: CASSNRLAGAGDTQYF. In DNA, the CDR3 is TGCGCCAGCAGCAACCGACTAGCGGGGGCGGGGGATACGCAGTATTTT.

V usage is TRBV15 and J usage is TRBJ1-3; D gene ambiguous. From germline, CDR1 is LNHNV and CDR2 YYDKDF (reference sequence). The CDR3 length is 15 residues. V was clipped by 0 bases and J by 9 bases, with 15 bases between them. CDR3 sequence: CATSRDLGRFGTIYF. The CDR3 nucleotides read TGTGCCACCAGCAGAGATTTGGGCCGATTTGGCACCATATATTTT.

The rearrangement joins TRBV2 to TRBJ1-1, with TRBD1 identical over 8 bases. The CDR3 loop spans 18 amino acids. The J segment lost 3 bases and the V segment lost 0 bases, leaving 12 bases of the junction unmatched. Germline CDR1 and CDR2: SNHLY and FYNNEI. CDR3 in amino acids: CASSEAIDRGEPYTEAFF. Written as DNA, the CDR3 is TGTGCCAGCAGTGAAGCGATTGACAGGGGAGAGCCCTACACTGAAGCTTTCTTT.

The V and J genes are TRBV12-5 and TRBJ2-1; 15 positions agree with TRBD2. This CDR3 is 15 amino acids long. V lost 7 bases to trimming and J lost 7 bases; unmatched junction nucleotides: 5. Germline loops: CDR1 LGHNT, CDR2 FRNRAP. The CDR3 sequence: CASAGLAGGPNEQFF. In DNA, the CDR3 is TGTGCTAGTGCCGGACTAGCGGGAGGGCCAAATGAGCAGTTCTTC.

V usage is TRBV11-2 and J usage is TRBJ2-7; the D gene is possibly TRBD1 (6 bases). The germline V and J ends were trimmed by 0 bases and 4 bases, with 10 bases remaining between them. Germline assignment: CDR1 SGHAT and CDR2 FQNNGV. This CDR3 comprises 14 residues. The CDR3: CASSLERTEYEQYF. For the CDR3, the DNA is TGTGCCAGCAGCTTAGAAAGGACAGAATACGAGCAGTACTTC.

The chain links TRBV6-1 to TRBJ2-1; 13 bases match TRBD2. Trimming removed 1 base from V and 2 bases from J; junction bases left unmatched: 5. The CDR3 extends over 18 amino acids. The germline gives CDR1 MNHNS, CDR2 SASEGT. The CDR3 sequence: CASSEGTSGGYTYNEQFF. DNA of the CDR3: TGTGCCAGCAGTGAAGGGACTAGCGGGGGCTATACCTACAATGAGCAGTTCTTC.

This clone was counted only a few times. The chain carries TRBV4-2 and TRBJ2-7; D remains ambiguous. Germline V gene sequence: CDR1 LGHNA, CDR2 YNFKEQ. This CDR3 region has 14 residues. V was trimmed by 1 base and J by 0 bases, leaving 7 bases between them. CDR3 coding DNA: TGTGCCAGCAGCCAAGCTGGGCACTCCTACGAGCAGTACTTC. Amino acids: CASSQAGHSYEQYF.

The CDR3 here is CASSFGQVQETQYF. The CDR3 DNA follows: TGTGCCAGCAGCTTCGGACAGGTACAAGAGACCCAGTACTTC. This chain joins TRBV5-4 and TRBJ2-5; 7 nucleotides match TRBD1. In germline, CDR1 is SGHNT, CDR2 YYREEE (reference sequence). J was trimmed by 2 bases and V by 2 bases; bases with no gene match: 3. This CDR3 is 14 amino acids long. The full variable domain, in which reference TRBV5-4 and TRBJ2-5 provide the parts outside the CDR3, is ETGVTQSPTHLIKTRGQQVTLRCSSQSGHNTVSWYQQALGQGPQFIFQYYREEENGRGNFPPRFSGLQFPNYSSELNVNALELDDSALYLCASSFGQVQETQYFGPGTRLLVL.

The chain uses TRBV7-8 and TRBJ2-7, with D unresolved. CDR1 and CDR2 from the germline V gene are SGHVS and FQNEAQ. The V end lost 4 bases, the J end lost 2 bases, and 12 bases lay between the germline ends. The CDR3 contains 14 residues. The CDR3: CASSSNSPPYEQYF. The CDR3 DNA reads as TGTGCCAGCAGCTCCAACAGTCCACCCTACGAGCAGTACTTC.